Below, 18 T cell receptor beta chains from the same sample are listed, as sequenced in a study of T cell responses to AZD1222 COVID-19 vaccine. TCRdb's copy holds only in-frame clones and misses some; the assay was immunoSEQ multiplex PCR. Among 75,000 to 80,000 clones, around three quarters were seen once, and the ten largest hold 27%. The source was peripheral blood, collected 28 days after the second dose of the MenACWY control vaccine. Receptor source: an adult who received the MenACWY meningococcal vaccine as a control.

The V and J genes are TRBV6-1 and TRBJ2-7; D is perhaps TRBD2 (6 bases). This CDR3 has 14 residues. V dropped 0 bases and J dropped 3 bases, with 9 bases sitting between them. Germline lookup yields CDR1 MNHNS and CDR2 SASEGT. CDR3 loop: CASSEARGLYEQYF. The CDR3 DNA sequence: TGTGCCAGCAGTGAAGCGAGGGGACTCTACGAGCAGTACTTC.

The chain has TRBV11-2 and TRBJ2-5; no clear D. Trimming took 10 bases from V and 5 from J, leaving 14 bases between them. The CDR3 has 12 residues. Per the germline V gene, CDR1 is SGHAT and CDR2 is FQNNGV. For the CDR3, the DNA is TGTGCCACCAAGGCTGGTGGTGAGACCCAGTACTTC. Encoded protein: CATKAGGETQYF. Variable domain in full (rest from reference TRBV11-2 and TRBJ2-5): EAGVAQSPRYKIIEKRQSVAFWCNPISGHATLYWYQQILGQGPKLLIQFQNNGVVDDSQLPKDRFSAERLKGVDSTLKIQPAKLEDSAVYLCATKAGGETQYFGPGTRLLVL.

The chain is built from TRBV2 and TRBJ1-2; no clear D gene. This CDR3 spans 12 amino acids. Germline values: CDR1 SNHLY, CDR2 FYNNEI. The V gene lost 4 bases and the J gene lost 10 bases, with 13 bases spanning the gap. In DNA, the CDR3 is TGTGCCAGCAGTGCTAACAGAGACTCCTACACCTTC. This translates into CASSANRDSYTF.

The chain joins TRBV2 to TRBJ1-4; 10 nucleotides agree with TRBD1. The CDR3 covers 14 residues. Germline V CDR1 and CDR2: SNHLY, FYNNEI. Trimming took 6 bases from V and 6 from J; bases not matched to a gene: 4. The CDR3 spells CASRDRGAYEKLFF. The CDR3 DNA reads as TGTGCCAGCAGGGACAGGGGGGCATATGAAAAACTGTTTTTT.

The chain is built from TRBV7-8 and TRBJ2-1; D call uncertain. Trimming pared 5 bases from V and 10 bases from J, leaving 12 bases between. The CDR3 spans 12 residues. Germline loops: CDR1 SGHVS, CDR2 FQNEAQ. The CDR3 DNA reads as TGTGCCAGCAGCGACCAGACGCGGGAGCAGTTCTTC. This translates into CASSDQTREQFF.

The CDR3 nucleotides are TGTGCCAGCAGCTTCTATGGAGGAGTGGGCACCGGGGAGCTGTTTTTT. Translation: CASSFYGGVGTGELFF. The V gene is TRBV13, the J gene TRBJ2-2; D is perhaps TRBD2 (5 bases). Germline assignment: CDR1 PRHDT and CDR2 FYEKMQ (reference sequence). The CDR3 runs 16 residues. Trimming shortened V by 3 bases and J by 4 bases, and 15 bases separated the two germline ends.

This clone has a handful of counts. CDR3 nucleotides: TGTGCCAGCAGCCCAGGACAGGGGTCTGAAGCTTTCTTT. Translating it yields CASSPGQGSEAFF. The V call is TRBV9, the J call TRBJ1-1; TRBD1 aligns across 9 bases. This CDR3 spans 13 amino acids. CDR1 SGDLS and CDR2 YYNGEE come from the germline V gene. V lost 4 bases to trimming and J lost 6 bases; unmatched junction nucleotides: 4.

The genes are TRBV12-3 or TRBV12-4 and TRBJ2-1, with D hard to call. The CDR3 loop spans 12 amino acids. Trimming removed 7 bases from V and 6 bases from J, with 10 bases in between. The CDR3 sequence is CASTLWGNEQFF. CDR3 sequence (DNA): TGTGCCAGCACCCTTTGGGGCAATGAGCAGTTCTTC.

The chain combines TRBV6-9 with TRBJ1-2; D unresolved. Per the germline V gene, CDR1 is MNHGY and CDR2 is SVAAGI. V lost 7 bases, J lost 5 bases, and 11 bases lay in between. This CDR3 is 12 amino acids long. The CDR3 loop reads CASNQVSYGYTF. For the CDR3, the DNA is TGTGCCAGCAACCAAGTCAGTTATGGCTACACCTTC.

This clone has a single count. This chain joins TRBV7-9 and TRBJ1-1, with D maybe TRBD1 (6 bases). The CDR3 has 15 residues. CDR1 and CDR2 (germline): SEHNR, FQNEAQ (reference sequence). V was pared by 0 bases and J by 2 bases, with 10 bases between. The DNA of the CDR3 is TGTGCCAGCAGCTTAGCGGCAGGGGCCAACACTGAAGCTTTCTTT. Protein sequence: CASSLAAGANTEAFF.

The chain recombines TRBV28 with TRBJ1-2; D remains unclear. Trimming removed 4 bases from V and 4 bases from J, with 7 bases in between. There are 12 residues in the CDR3. CDR1 and CDR2 from the germline V gene are MDHEN and SYDVKM. The CDR3 spells CASSYAGYGYTF. In DNA form, the CDR3 reads TGTGCCAGCAGTTACGCTGGCTATGGCTACACCTTC.

The chain recombines TRBV30 with TRBJ1-2; D is perhaps TRBD1 (6 bases). CDR3 length equals 12 residues. The germline V gene encodes CDR1 GTSNPN and CDR2 SVGIG (reference sequence). The CDR3 loop reads CAGGGANYGYTF. The CDR3 nucleotides are TGTGCAGGGGGAGGCGCAAACTATGGCTACACCTTC.

CDR3 nucleotide sequence: TGTGCCAGCAGCTCCAATAGAGGAGGTTCCAATTCACCCCTCCACTTT. Translation gives CASSSNRGGSNSPLHF. The chain has TRBV6-2 or TRBV6-3 and TRBJ1-6; D not certain. Germline loops: CDR1 MNHEY, CDR2 SVGEGT. The V and J ends lost 6 bases and 7 bases respectively, with 19 bases between them. The CDR3 runs to 16 residues.

The V gene is TRBV6-5, the J gene TRBJ1-1; D is possibly TRBD1 (6 bases). The CDR3 is made up of 13 amino acids. CDR1 MNHEY and CDR2 SVGAGI come from the germline V gene. The ends were cut back, 5 bases at V and 4 bases at J, with 11 bases in the middle. Here the CDR3 reads CASSQGIGTEAFF. In DNA form, the CDR3 reads TGTGCCAGCAGTCAGGGGATTGGCACTGAAGCTTTCTTT.

V usage is TRBV9 and J usage is TRBJ2-1, with 8 bases lining up with TRBD2. Germline loops: CDR1 SGDLS, CDR2 YYNGEE. After removal of 3 bases from V and 6 bases from J, the junction contained 5 bases not matched to a gene. The CDR3 sequence is 14 residues long. The CDR3 DNA follows: TGTGCCAGCAGCGCGACTAGCGCTATCAATGAGCAGTTCTTC. The encoded protein is CASSATSAINEQFF.

The genes are TRBV7-2 and TRBJ1-3, with D possibly TRBD1 on 6 matching bases. Trimming shortened V by 2 bases and J by 0 bases, and 8 bases separated the two germline ends. This CDR3 has 15 residues. Germline values: CDR1 SGHTA, CDR2 FQGNSA. CDR3 DNA: TGTGCCAGCAGCTTAAACAGGGTCTCTGGAAACACCATATATTTT. It codes for CASSLNRVSGNTIYF.

The V gene is TRBV15, the J gene TRBJ2-7; D ambiguous. V lost 0 bases to trimming and J lost 3 bases, with 15 bases between them. This CDR3 has 16 residues. The germline gives CDR1 LNHNV, CDR2 YYDKDF (reference sequence). The CDR3 spells CATSRDDGRPLYEQYF. The DNA of the CDR3 is TGTGCCACCAGCAGAGATGACGGAAGACCCCTCTACGAGCAGTACTTC.

The chain links TRBV5-8 to TRBJ2-2, with 9 bases fitting TRBD1. Unmatched junction bases numbered 6, after V lost 4 bases and J lost 2 bases. Germline V CDR1 and CDR2: SGHTS, YDEGEE. The CDR3 has 16 amino acids. CDR3 coding DNA: TGTGCCAGCAGCCTTATGACAGGGGGAAACACCGGGGAGCTGTTTTTT. As protein: CASSLMTGGNTGELFF. The full variable domain, rest sourced from reference TRBV5-8 and TRBJ2-2, is EAGVTQSPTHLIKTRGQQATLRCSPISGHTSVYWYQQALGLGLQFLLWYDEGEERNRGNFPPRFSGRQFPNYSSELNVNALELEDSALYLCASSLMTGGNTGELFFGEGSRLTVL.